This is a list of T cell receptor beta chains from one sample in a study of blood T cell repertoires in COVID-19. Generated by immunoSEQ multiplex PCR, the TCRdb table keeps only in-frame clones and is missing some. This table has around 110,000 clones, about 80% appearing once. The sample taken for sequencing was peripheral blood. Receptors were obtained from a man between 70 and 80 years old with active or convalescent COVID-19. The CDR3 runs from the conserved cysteine through the conserved F or W.

TRBV7-6 | CASSPGTVGTEAFF
TRBV5-5 | CASSLAAGGLYIQYF
TRBV15 | CATSREGDRGGETQYF
TRBV7-3 | CASSPNRGSSYNEQFF
TRBV2 | CASRDKRVAEAFF
TRBV7-8 | CASRGLAGGRSGELFF
TRBV24-1 | CATSGGGDRGTQYF
TRBV6-6 | CASSSGRAGGAQYF
TRBV2 | CASSRTNTEAFF
TRBV19 | CASSLRQGTEAFF
TRBV18 | CASSPATGITGAYGYTF
TRBV6-5 | CASNTGTLGNTIYF
TRBV5-1 | CASSSRVATDTQYF
TRBV2 | CASTVGTGGGRGYTF
TRBV4-3 | CASSQEGGRDQDNEQFF
TRBV11-2 | CASNSLAGDTGELFF